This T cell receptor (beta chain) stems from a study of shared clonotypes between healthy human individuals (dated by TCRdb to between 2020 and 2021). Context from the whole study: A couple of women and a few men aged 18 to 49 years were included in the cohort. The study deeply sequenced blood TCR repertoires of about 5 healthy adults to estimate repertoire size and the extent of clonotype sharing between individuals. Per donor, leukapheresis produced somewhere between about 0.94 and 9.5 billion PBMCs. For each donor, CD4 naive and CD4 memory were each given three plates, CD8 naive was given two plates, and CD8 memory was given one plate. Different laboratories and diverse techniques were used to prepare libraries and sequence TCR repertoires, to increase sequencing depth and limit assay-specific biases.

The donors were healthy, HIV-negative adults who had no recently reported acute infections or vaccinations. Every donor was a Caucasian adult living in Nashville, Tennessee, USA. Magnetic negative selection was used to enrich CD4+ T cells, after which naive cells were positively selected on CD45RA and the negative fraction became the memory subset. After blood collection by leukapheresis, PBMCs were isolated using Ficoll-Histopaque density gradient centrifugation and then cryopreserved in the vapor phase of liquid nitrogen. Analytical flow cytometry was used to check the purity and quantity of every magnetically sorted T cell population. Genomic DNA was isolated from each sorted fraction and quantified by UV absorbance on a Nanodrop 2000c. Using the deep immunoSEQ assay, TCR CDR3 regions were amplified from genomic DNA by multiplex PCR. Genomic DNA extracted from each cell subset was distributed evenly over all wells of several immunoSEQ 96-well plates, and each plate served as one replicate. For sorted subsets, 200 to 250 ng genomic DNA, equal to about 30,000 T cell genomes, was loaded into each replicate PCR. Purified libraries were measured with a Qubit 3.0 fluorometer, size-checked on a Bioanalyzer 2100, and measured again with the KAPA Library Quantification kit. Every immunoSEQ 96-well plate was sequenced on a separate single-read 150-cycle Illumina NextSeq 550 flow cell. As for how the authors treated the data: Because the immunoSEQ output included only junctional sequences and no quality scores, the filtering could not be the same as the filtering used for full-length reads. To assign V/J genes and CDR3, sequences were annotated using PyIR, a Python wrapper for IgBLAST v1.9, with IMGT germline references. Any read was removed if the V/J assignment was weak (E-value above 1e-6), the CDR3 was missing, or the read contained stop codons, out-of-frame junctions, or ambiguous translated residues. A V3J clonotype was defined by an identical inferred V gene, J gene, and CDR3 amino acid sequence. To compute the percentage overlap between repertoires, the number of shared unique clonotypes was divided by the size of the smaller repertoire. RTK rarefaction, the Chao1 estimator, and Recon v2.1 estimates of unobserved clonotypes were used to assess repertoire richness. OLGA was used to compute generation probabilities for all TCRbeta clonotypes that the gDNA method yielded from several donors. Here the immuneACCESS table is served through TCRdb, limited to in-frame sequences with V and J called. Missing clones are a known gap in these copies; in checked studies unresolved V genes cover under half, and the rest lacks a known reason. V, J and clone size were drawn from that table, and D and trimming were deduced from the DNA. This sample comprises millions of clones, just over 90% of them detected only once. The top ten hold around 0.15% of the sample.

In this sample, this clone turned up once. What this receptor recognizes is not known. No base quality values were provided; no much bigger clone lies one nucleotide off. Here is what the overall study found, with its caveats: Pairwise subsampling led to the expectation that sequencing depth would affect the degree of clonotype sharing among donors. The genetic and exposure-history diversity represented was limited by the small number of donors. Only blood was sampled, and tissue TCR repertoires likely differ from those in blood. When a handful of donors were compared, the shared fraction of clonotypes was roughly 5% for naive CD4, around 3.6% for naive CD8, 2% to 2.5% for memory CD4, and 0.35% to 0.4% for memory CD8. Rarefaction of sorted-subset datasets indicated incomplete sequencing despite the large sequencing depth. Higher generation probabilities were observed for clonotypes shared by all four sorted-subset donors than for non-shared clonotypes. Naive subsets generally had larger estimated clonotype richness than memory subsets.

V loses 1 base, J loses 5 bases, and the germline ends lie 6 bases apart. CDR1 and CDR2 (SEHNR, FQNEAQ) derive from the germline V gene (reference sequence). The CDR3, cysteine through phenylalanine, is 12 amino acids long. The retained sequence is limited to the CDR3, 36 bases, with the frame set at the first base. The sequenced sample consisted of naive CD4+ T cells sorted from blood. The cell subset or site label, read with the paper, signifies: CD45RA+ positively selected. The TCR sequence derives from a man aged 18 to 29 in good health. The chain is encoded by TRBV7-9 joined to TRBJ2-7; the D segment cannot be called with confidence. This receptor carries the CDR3 CASSLGYNEQYF. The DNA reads TGTGCCAGCAGCTTAGGGTACAACGAGCAGTACTTC.